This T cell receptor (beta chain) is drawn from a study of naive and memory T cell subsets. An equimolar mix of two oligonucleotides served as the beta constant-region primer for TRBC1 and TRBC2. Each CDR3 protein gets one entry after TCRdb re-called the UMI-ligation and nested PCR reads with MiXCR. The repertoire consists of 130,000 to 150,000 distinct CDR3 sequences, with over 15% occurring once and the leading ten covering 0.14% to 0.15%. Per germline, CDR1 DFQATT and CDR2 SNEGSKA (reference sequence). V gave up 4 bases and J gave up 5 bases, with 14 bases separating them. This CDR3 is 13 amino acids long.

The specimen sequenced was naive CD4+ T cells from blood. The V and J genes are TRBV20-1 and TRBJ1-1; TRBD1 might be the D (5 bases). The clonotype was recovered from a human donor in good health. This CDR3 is CSATQGVETEAFF. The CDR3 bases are TGCAGTGCTACCCAGGGTGTGGAGACTGAAGCTTTCTTT.